This T cell receptor (beta chain) is drawn from a study of T cell repertoires in cytomegalovirus infection. Only a few counts were recorded for this clonotype. The antigen remains unidentified. TCRdb re-derived calls from the reads in MiXCR, one entry per CDR3 protein. The sample includes about 700,000 distinct CDR3 sequences, about 30% of them seen just once. The CDR3 covers 16 residues. Germline V CDR1 and CDR2: SNHLY, FYNNEI. Trimming left V 6 bases short and J 1 base short, with 16 bases between. The TCR was taken from a human donor in good health (CMV status not recorded). Some clones in this sample may be carry-over from other donors' samples. Sequenced here: cultured PBMCs, sampled from culture after CMV antigen stimulation. The chain carries TRBV2 and TRBJ1-5, with D possibly being TRBD1 (6 bases). In nucleotides, the CDR3 is TGTGCCAGCAGGGAACTCGGACAGCAGAGCAATCAGCCCCAGCATTTT. Translation gives CASRELGQQSNQPQHF.